Below, 13 T cell receptor beta chains from the same sample are listed, as sequenced in a study of T cell repertoires in cytomegalovirus infection. TCRdb recomputed calls from the reads with MiXCR, one row per CDR3 protein. The sample includes almost 300,000 distinct CDR3 sequences, about 8.8% seen only once; the top ten take about 2.3%. The sequenced sample consisted of PBMCs. All receptors come from a human donor in good health (CMV status not recorded). Some clones in this sample may be carry-over from other donors' samples.

The V call is TRBV20-1, the J call TRBJ1-2, with 8 bases identical to TRBD1. The CDR3 contains 12 residues. Germline V CDR1 and CDR2: DFQATT, SNEGSKA (reference sequence). CDR3 DNA: TGCGGCGCATATCAGGGGGCCGGAGGCTACACCTTC. Protein product: CGAYQGAGGYTF.

This clonotype was observed at least ten times. The V gene is TRBV20-1, the J gene TRBJ1-5, with 9 bases that match TRBD1. Germline V gene data show CDR1 as DFQATT and CDR2 as SNEGSKA (reference sequence). This CDR3 is built from 13 residues. V lost 6 bases, J lost 4 bases, and 4 bases stayed unmatched. This chain's CDR3 is CSAPGQGNQPQHF. The CDR3 bases are TGCAGTGCCCCGGGACAGGGTAATCAGCCCCAGCATTTT.

This clonotype was observed many times. The chain recombines TRBV19 with TRBJ2-2; D is perhaps TRBD1 or TRBD2 (6 bases each). V was pared by 6 bases and J by 0 bases, with 8 bases between. CDR1 is LNHDA and CDR2 is SQIVND in the germline V gene (reference sequence). The CDR3 has 14 amino acids. DNA for the CDR3: TGTGCCAGTAGCGGGGGCTCGAACACCGGGGAGCTGTTTTTT. Translation: CASSGGSNTGELFF. Variable domain in full (rest from reference TRBV19 and TRBJ2-2): DGGITQSPKYLFRKEGQNVTLSCEQNLNHDAMYWYRQDPGQGLRLIYYSQIVNDFQKGDIAEGYSVSREKKESFPLTVTSAQKNPTAFYLCASSGGSNTGELFFGEGSRLTVL.

This clonotype was counted between two and nine times. The chain is built from TRBV3-1 and TRBJ2-1; TRBD2 matches 9 bases. CDR1 is LGHDT, CDR2 YNNKEL, per germline (reference sequence). The CDR3 is 17 residues long. Trimming at V came to 0 bases and at J to 2 bases, leaving 5 bases not matched to a gene. The CDR3 coding sequence is TGTGCCAGCAGCCAAGATCGGGCTAGCGGGGCCTACAATGAGCAGTTCTTC. As protein: CASSQDRASGAYNEQFF.

This clonotype was counted at least ten times. The rearrangement uses TRBV10-3 and TRBJ2-1, with a weak D call TRBD2 (5 bases). The ends were cut back, 4 bases at V and 5 bases at J, with 21 bases in the middle. The CDR3 totals 17 residues. Germline values: CDR1 ENHRY, CDR2 SYGVKD. The CDR3 bases are TGTGCCATCAGTGTCGCGGGCCTTGCTGCGGGCGACAATGAGCAGTTCTTC. Translation gives CAISVAGLAAGDNEQFF.

This clonotype was seen many times. J is TRBJ2-7 and V is TRBV5-6; D tentatively reads TRBD1 or TRBD2 (5 bases each). V lost 4 bases, J lost 4 bases, and 12 bases lay in between. CDR1 is SGHDT and CDR2 is YYEEEE in the germline V gene. The CDR3 runs to 13 residues. The chain's CDR3 is CASSPGTEYEQYV. Written as DNA, the CDR3 is TGTGCCAGCAGCCCCGGGACGGAGTACGAGCAGTACGTC.

This clonotype occurred a few times. As DNA, the CDR3 is TGTGCCAGCAGCTTTCGGACAGGGGGGGATCAGCCCCAGCATTTT. Its translation is CASSFRTGGDQPQHF. This chain links TRBV11-2 with TRBJ1-5; the match to TRBD1 covers 10 bases. In germline, CDR1 is SGHAT, CDR2 FQNNGV. The CDR3 contains 15 residues. V lost 3 bases to trimming and J lost 5 bases; unmatched junction nucleotides: 4.

The table lists this clonotype with a count of one. The chain combines TRBV28 with TRBJ2-2; D not resolved. This CDR3 has 13 amino acids. Trimming shortened V by 8 bases and J by 2 bases, and 9 bases separated the two germline ends. Germline-derived CDR1 and CDR2 are MDHEN and SYDVKM. The CDR3 coding sequence is TGTGCCAGCGGTGGCCAAAACACCGGGGAGCTGTTTTTT. Residues: CASGGQNTGELFF.

This clonotype showed up many times. The chain uses TRBV19 and TRBJ1-5, with D tentatively TRBD1 (5 bases). There are 18 residues in the CDR3. The germline V and J ends were trimmed by 2 bases and 3 bases, with 20 bases remaining between them. Germline V gene lookup returns CDR1 LNHDA and CDR2 SQIVND (reference sequence). In nucleotides, the CDR3 is TGTGCCAGTAGTATAAGGGGAGGTTCGGCCTCTTACAATCAGCCCCAGCATTTT. Translation gives CASSIRGGSASYNQPQHF. Supplemented by reference TRBV19 and TRBJ1-5, the full variable domain reads DGGITQSPKYLFRKEGQNVTLSCEQNLNHDAMYWYRQDPGQGLRLIYYSQIVNDFQKGDIAEGYSVSREKKESFPLTVTSAQKNPTAFYLCASSIRGGSASYNQPQHFGDGTRLSIL.

This clonotype was seen only a few times. The gene calls are TRBV29-1 and TRBJ2-7, with 8 bases that match TRBD1. This CDR3 region has 15 residues. Unmatched junction bases numbered 11, after V lost 4 bases and J lost 3 bases. CDR1 is SQVTM and CDR2 is ANQGSEA in the germline V gene. CDR3 DNA: TGCAGCGTTGTCCTAGGGACAGGAATTATCTACGAGCAGTACTTC. The encoded protein is CSVVLGTGIIYEQYF.

This chain connects TRBV28 to TRBJ2-4, with D possibly matching TRBD2 (6 bases). CDR1 and CDR2 from the germline V gene are MDHEN and SYDVKM. This CDR3 is built from 16 residues. Between the trimmed V and J ends, which lost 8 bases and 2 bases, there was a span of 19 bases. This CDR3 is CASPPPGGVSKNIQYF. The CDR3 DNA reads TGTGCCAGCCCTCCCCCCGGGGGTGTGTCCAAAAACATTCAGTACTTC.

This clonotype was observed many times. The gene calls are TRBV20-1 and TRBJ1-3; no reliable D call. Trimming left V 0 bases short and J 9 bases short, with 6 bases between. This CDR3 is 11 amino acids long. CDR1 and CDR2 (germline): DFQATT, SNEGSKA (reference sequence). The CDR3 nucleotides are TGCAGTGCTAGAGACCCCCCCACCATATATTTT. As protein: CSARDPPTIYF.

This clonotype was recorded at least ten times. This rearrangement joins TRBV5-8 to TRBJ1-2; 9 bases agree with TRBD1. The CDR3 covers 14 residues. Germline CDR1 reads SGHTS; CDR2 reads YDEGEE. Germline trimming cut 0 bases from V and 6 bases from J; bases unmatched to any gene: 3. The CDR3 reads CASSLDRGLDGYTF. CDR3 nucleotide sequence: TGTGCCAGCAGCTTGGACAGGGGGCTGGATGGCTACACCTTC.